A single sample is the source of the 12 T cell receptor beta chains below, sequenced in a study of shared clonotypes between healthy human individuals. Generated by immunoSEQ multiplex PCR, the TCRdb table keeps only in-frame clones and is missing some. Counted here are about 480,000 clones, approximately 79% occurring once; the ten biggest clones make up under 15%. What was sequenced was PBMCs. All receptors come from a woman aged 40 to 49 in good health. Some clones in this sample may be carry-over from other donors' samples.

V is TRBV30 and J is TRBJ2-5; 7 positions match TRBD2. The CDR3 is 13 amino acids. Per germline, CDR1 GTSNPN and CDR2 SVGIG (reference sequence). The trim removed 5 bases at V and 5 bases at J, leaving 8 bases unmatched. For the CDR3, the DNA is TGTGCCTGGCGGGGGAGGGGAGGGGAGACCCAGTACTTC. It codes for CAWRGRGGETQYF.

The rearrangement links TRBV19 to TRBJ2-5; D remains ambiguous. Near its end, the DNA agrees better with TRBJ2-7, so the J call may be wrong. CDR3 length: 10 amino acids. The V gene's germline CDR1 is LNHDA and CDR2 SQIVND (reference sequence). The DNA of the CDR3 is TGTGCCACCCGACTCTACGAGCAGTACTTC. Protein sequence: CATRLYEQYF.

The V and J genes are TRBV18 and TRBJ2-5, with D perhaps matching TRBD1 (6 bases). The V end lost 6 bases, the J end lost 1 base, and 15 bases lay between the germline ends. The CDR3 is 15 amino acids. Germline-derived CDR1 and CDR2 are KGHSH and LQKENI. The CDR3 sequence is CASSLRDNFQETQYF. DNA of the CDR3: TGTGCCAGCTCCCTAAGGGACAATTTCCAAGAGACCCAGTACTTC.

The CDR3 nucleotides read TGCAGCGTTGCCCCTACAGGGCCCTATGGCTACACCTTC. Translation gives CSVAPTGPYGYTF. The chain couples TRBV29-1 to TRBJ1-2, with D maybe TRBD1 (6 bases). This CDR3 has 13 amino acids. V was trimmed by 4 bases and J by 4 bases, leaving 13 bases between them. Germline V gene lookup returns CDR1 SQVTM and CDR2 ANQGSEA.

Written as DNA, the CDR3 is TGCAGCGTTGGATACAGTGTTCTACCTGAGACCCAGTACTTC. As protein: CSVGYSVLPETQYF. The chain couples TRBV29-1 to TRBJ2-5; no clear D gene. The CDR3 covers 14 residues. V lost 4 bases, J lost 5 bases, and 17 bases lay in between. Germline CDR1 reads SQVTM; CDR2 reads ANQGSEA.

The chain links TRBV4-2 to TRBJ2-3, with TRBD2 matching 9 bases. The CDR3 consists of 17 residues. CDR1 is LGHNA, CDR2 YNFKEQ, per germline. The V and J ends lost 4 bases and 4 bases, in that order; junction bases with no gene match: 12. CDR3 nucleotide sequence: TGTGCCAGCAGCCCCCAAGGAGATAGCGGGAGCGCAGATACGCAGTATTTT. The encoded protein is CASSPQGDSGSADTQYF.

The chain is built from TRBV4-1 and TRBJ2-7; D perhaps matches TRBD2 (6 bases). Germline lookup yields CDR1 MGHRA and CDR2 YSYEKL. The CDR3 totals 15 residues. The germline V and J ends were trimmed by 4 bases and 4 bases, with 17 bases remaining between them. CDR3 region: CASSRGAGRGYEQYF. The CDR3 DNA reads TGCGCCAGCAGCCGAGGAGCGGGTCGCGGGTACGAGCAGTACTTC.

The genes are TRBV29-1 and TRBJ1-5; D ambiguous. V lost 4 bases, J lost 9 bases, and 16 bases lay in between. There are 13 residues in the CDR3. Germline-derived CDR1 and CDR2 are SQVTM and ANQGSEA. The CDR3 DNA reads TGCAGCGTTGCGGTGGACCGGGCTGGGCCCCAGCATTTT. This codes for CSVAVDRAGPQHF.

This clone was counted only a few times. V gene TRBV11-1 combines with J gene TRBJ2-5; the D is unclear. The CDR3 length is 16 residues. Germline assignment: CDR1 SGHAT and CDR2 FQDESV (reference sequence). V lost 3 bases to trimming and J lost 2 bases, with 16 bases between them. The CDR3 protein is CASSFVQLSVQETQYF. CDR3 DNA sequence: TGTGCCAGCAGCTTCGTACAGCTAAGTGTTCAAGAGACCCAGTACTTC.

The chain uses TRBV6-5 and TRBJ2-2; TRBD2 is a possible D gene (5 bases). Trimming shortened V by 7 bases and J by 1 base, and 10 bases separated the two germline ends. The germline CDR1 and CDR2 sequences are MNHEY and SVGAGI. This CDR3 comprises 14 residues. In DNA form, the CDR3 reads TGTGCCAGCAATATACGGGAGAACACCGGGGAGCTGTTTTTT. As protein: CASNIRENTGELFF.

The V and J genes are TRBV4-2 and TRBJ2-6; unclear D gene. CDR1 LGHNA and CDR2 YNFKEQ come from the germline V gene. V was shortened by 0 bases and J by 0 bases, with 6 bases between the two germline ends. The CDR3 contains 16 residues. CDR3 DNA sequence: TGTGCCAGCAGCCAAGATAGGGACTCTGGGGCCAACGTCCTGACTTTC. Encoded protein: CASSQDRDSGANVLTF.

The chain couples TRBV7-2 to TRBJ2-1; TRBD2 aligns across 7 bases. The CDR3 consists of 12 residues. The V gene's germline CDR1 is SGHTA and CDR2 FQGNSA. The ends lost 4 bases at V and 15 bases at J; junction bases unmatched: 9. The CDR3 DNA reads as TGTGCCAGCAGCTCTCTAGCGGAGAGGCGGTTCTTC. Its translation: CASSSLAERRFF.